In this sample, the clone carrying this T cell receptor (beta chain) turned up once. V dropped 5 bases and J dropped 9 bases, with 14 bases sitting between them. The CDR3 consists of 14 residues. Germline lookup yields CDR1 LNHDA and CDR2 SQIVND (reference sequence). Profiling relied on immunoSEQ multiplex PCR, and the TCRdb table lists in-frame clones only, not all of them. This sample has some 100,000 clones, with approximately 84% found just once. This entry comes from a study of control samples from healthy donors and cancer patients. The source is a woman aged 45-65 years in good health. V is TRBV19 and J is TRBJ1-6; D uncertain. The sample comprised blood. The CDR3 here is CASSAPTSGSPLHF. The CDR3 DNA reads as TGTGCCAGTAGTGCACCGACATCAGGTTCACCCCTCCACTTT.